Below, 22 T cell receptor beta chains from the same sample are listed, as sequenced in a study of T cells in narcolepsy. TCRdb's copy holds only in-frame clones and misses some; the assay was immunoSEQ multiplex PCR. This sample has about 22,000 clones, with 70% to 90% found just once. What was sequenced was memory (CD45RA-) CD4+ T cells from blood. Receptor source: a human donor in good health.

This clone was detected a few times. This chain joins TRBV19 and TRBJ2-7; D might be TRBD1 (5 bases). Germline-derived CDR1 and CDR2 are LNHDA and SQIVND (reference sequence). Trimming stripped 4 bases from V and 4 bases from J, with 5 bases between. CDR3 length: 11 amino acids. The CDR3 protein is CASSNRYEQYF. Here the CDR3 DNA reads TGTGCCAGTAGTAACAGGTACGAGCAGTACTTC. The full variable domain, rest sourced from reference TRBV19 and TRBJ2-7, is DGGITQSPKYLFRKEGQNVTLSCEQNLNHDAMYWYRQDPGQGLRLIYYSQIVNDFQKGDIAEGYSVSREKKESFPLTVTSAQKNPTAFYLCASSNRYEQYFGPGTRLTVT.

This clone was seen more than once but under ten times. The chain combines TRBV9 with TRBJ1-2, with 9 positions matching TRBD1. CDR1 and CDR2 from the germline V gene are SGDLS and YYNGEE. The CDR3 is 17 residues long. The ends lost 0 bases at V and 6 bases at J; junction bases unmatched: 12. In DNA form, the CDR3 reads TGTGCCAGCAGCGTAGGCCAAATTACAGGGGGCTTAGATGGCTACACCTTC. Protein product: CASSVGQITGGLDGYTF.

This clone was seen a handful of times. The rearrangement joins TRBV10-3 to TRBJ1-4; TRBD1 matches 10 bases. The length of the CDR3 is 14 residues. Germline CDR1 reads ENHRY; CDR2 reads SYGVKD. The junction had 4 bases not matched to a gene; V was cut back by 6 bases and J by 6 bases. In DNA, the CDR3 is TGTGCCATCAGAACCGGGACAGGGGATGAAAAACTGTTTTTT. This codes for CAIRTGTGDEKLFF.

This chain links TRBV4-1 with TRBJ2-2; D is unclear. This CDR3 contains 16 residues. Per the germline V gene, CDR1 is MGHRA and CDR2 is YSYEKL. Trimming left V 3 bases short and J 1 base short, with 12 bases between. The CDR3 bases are TGCGCCAGCAGCCAGAGCCAGGTCCTGAACACCGGGGAGCTGTTTTTT. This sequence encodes CASSQSQVLNTGELFF.

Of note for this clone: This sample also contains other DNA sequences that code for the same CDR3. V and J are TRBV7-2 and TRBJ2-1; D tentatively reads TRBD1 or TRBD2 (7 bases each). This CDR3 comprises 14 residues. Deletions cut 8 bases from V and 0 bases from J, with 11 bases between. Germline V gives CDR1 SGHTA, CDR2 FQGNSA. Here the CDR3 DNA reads TGTGCCAGCGGGGAGGGGGCCTCCTACAATGAGCAGTTCTTC. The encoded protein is CASGEGASYNEQFF.

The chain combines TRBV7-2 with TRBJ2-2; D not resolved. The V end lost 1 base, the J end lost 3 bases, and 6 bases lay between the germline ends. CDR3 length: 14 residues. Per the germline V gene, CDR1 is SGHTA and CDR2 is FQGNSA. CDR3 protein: CASSLGWDTGELFF. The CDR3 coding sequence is TGTGCCAGCAGCTTAGGATGGGACACCGGGGAGCTGTTTTTT.

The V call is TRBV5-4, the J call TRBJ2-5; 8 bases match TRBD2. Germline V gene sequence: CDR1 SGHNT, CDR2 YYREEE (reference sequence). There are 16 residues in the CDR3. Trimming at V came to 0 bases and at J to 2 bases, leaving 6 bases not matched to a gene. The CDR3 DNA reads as TGTGCCAGCAGCTTGGTTAGCGGGATCCAACAAGAGACCCAGTACTTC. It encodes CASSLVSGIQQETQYF.

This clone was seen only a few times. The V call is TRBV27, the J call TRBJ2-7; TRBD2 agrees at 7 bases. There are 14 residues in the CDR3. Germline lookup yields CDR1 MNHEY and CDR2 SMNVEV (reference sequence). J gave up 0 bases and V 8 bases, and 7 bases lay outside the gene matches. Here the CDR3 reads CASRLGTTSYEQYF. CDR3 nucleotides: TGTGCCAGCCGCCTAGGGACTACCTCCTACGAGCAGTACTTC.

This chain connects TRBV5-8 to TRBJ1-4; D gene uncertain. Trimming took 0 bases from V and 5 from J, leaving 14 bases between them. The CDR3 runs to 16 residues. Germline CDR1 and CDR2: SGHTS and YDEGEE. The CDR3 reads CASSLGSGWKNEKLFF. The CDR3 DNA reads TGTGCCAGCAGCTTGGGGAGTGGGTGGAAGAATGAAAAACTGTTTTTT. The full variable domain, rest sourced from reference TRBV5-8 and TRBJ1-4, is EAGVTQSPTHLIKTRGQQATLRCSPISGHTSVYWYQQALGLGLQFLLWYDEGEERNRGNFPPRFSGRQFPNYSSELNVNALELEDSALYLCASSLGSGWKNEKLFFGSGTQLSVL.

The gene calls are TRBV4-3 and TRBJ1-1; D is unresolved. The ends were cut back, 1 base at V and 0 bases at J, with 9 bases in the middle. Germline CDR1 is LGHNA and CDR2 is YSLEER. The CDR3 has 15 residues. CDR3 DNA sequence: TGCGCCAGCAGCCAAGGGGCTGACCTGAACACTGAAGCTTTCTTT. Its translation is CASSQGADLNTEAFF.

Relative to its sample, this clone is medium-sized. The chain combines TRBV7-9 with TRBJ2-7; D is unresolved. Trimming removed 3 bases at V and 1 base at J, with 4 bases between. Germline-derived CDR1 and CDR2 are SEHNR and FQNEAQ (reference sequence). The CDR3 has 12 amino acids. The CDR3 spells CASSFSSYEQYF. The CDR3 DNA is TGTGCCAGCAGCTTTAGTTCCTACGAGCAGTACTTC.

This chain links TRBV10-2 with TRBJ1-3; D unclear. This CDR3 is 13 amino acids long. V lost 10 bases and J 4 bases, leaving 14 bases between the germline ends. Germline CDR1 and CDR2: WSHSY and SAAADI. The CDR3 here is CATGALMGNTIYF. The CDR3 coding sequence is TGCGCCACGGGTGCATTGATGGGAAACACCATATATTTT.

The CDR3 DNA follows: TGTGCCAGCATCCAAGGGGGGATCCTGGCCAAAAACATTCAGTACTTC. Translated, it gives CASIQGGILAKNIQYF. The chain recombines TRBV2 with TRBJ2-4, with D possibly being TRBD1 or TRBD2 (6 bases each). V was pared by 7 bases and J by 1 base, with 17 bases between. This CDR3 is 16 amino acids long. Germline lookup yields CDR1 SNHLY and CDR2 FYNNEI.

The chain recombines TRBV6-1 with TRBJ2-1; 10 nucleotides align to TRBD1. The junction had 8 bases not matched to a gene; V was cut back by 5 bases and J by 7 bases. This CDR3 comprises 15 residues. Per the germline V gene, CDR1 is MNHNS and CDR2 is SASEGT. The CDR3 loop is CASSTGTGALNEQFF. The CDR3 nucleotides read TGTGCCAGCAGTACTGGGACAGGGGCGCTAAATGAGCAGTTCTTC.

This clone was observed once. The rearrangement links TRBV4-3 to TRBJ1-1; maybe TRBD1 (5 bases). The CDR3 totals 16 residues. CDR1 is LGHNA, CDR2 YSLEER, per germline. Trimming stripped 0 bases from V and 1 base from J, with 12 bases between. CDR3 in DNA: TGCGCCAGCAGCCAAGACAACCCGGGGCCGAACACTGAAGCTTTCTTT. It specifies CASSQDNPGPNTEAFF.

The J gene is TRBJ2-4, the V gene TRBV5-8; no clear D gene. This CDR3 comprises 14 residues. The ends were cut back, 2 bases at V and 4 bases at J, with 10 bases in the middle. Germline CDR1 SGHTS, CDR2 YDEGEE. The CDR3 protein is CASSFGRIKNIQYF. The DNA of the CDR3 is TGTGCCAGCAGCTTCGGGCGGATAAAAAACATTCAGTACTTC.

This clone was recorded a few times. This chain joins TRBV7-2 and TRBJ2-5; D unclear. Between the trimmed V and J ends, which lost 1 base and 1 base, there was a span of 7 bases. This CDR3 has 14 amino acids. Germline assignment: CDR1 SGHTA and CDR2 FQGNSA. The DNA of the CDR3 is TGTGCCAGCAGCTTAGGGGCATTCCAAGAGACCCAGTACTTC. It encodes CASSLGAFQETQYF.

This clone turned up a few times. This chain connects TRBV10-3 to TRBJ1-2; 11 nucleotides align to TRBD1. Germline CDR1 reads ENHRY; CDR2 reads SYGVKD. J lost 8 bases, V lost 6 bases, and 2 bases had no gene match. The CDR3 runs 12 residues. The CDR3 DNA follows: TGTGCCATCAGATGGACAGGGGGCGGCTACACCTTC. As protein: CAIRWTGGGYTF.

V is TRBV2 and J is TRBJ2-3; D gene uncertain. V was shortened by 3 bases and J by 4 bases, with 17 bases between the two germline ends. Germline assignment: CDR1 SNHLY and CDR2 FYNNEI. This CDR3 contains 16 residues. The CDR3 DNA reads TGTGCCAGCAGTGAGGGGTTCGGTTCGGTGGCAGATACGCAGTATTTT. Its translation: CASSEGFGSVADTQYF.

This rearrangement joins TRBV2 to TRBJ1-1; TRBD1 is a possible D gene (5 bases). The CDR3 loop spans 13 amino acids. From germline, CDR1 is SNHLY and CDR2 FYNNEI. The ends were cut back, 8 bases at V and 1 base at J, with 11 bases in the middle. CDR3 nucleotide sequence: TGTGCCAGCGGGACTGGCAAGAACACTGAAGCTTTCTTT. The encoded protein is CASGTGKNTEAFF.

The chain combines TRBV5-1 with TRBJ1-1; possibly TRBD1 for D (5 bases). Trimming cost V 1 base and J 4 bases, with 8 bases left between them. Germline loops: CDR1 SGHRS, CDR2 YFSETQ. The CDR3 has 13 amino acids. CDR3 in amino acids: CASSLPGTTEAFF. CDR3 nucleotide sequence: TGCGCCAGCAGCTTGCCAGGGACCACTGAAGCTTTCTTT.

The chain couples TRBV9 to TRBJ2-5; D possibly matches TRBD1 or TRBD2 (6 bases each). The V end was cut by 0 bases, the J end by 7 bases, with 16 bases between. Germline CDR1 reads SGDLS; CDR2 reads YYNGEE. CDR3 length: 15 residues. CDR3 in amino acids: CASSVGGGPWGTQYF. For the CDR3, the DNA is TGTGCCAGCAGCGTAGGAGGGGGGCCGTGGGGGACCCAGTACTTC.